These 30 T cell receptor beta chains share one sample of origin, sequenced in a study of human T cells and chemical hapten exposure. TCRdb reanalysed the RACE reads using MiXCR and keeps one entry per CDR3 protein. In the table there are tens of thousands of distinct CDR3 sequences, around 8.7% of which are singletons. This sample's time point: healthy volunteer bleed at 6 weeks. Unfractionated whole blood yielded total RNA. The sequencing input was whole blood. Source of these receptors: a male donor in good health. Some clones in this sample may be carry-over from other donors' samples.

This clonotype was counted ten times or more. This chain connects TRBV5-4 to TRBJ1-1; D is perhaps TRBD1 (5 bases). The CDR3 contains 17 residues. The germline V gene has CDR1 SGHNT and CDR2 YYREEE (reference sequence). Trimming stripped 1 base from V and 0 bases from J, with 16 bases between. Here the CDR3 DNA reads TGTGCCAGCAGCTTGCACGGGGAGGGGACCATGAACACTGAAGCTTTCTTT. It specifies CASSLHGEGTMNTEAFF. Based on the CDR3 plus reference TRBV5-4 and TRBJ1-1, the full variable domain is ETGVTQSPTHLIKTRGQQVTLRCSSQSGHNTVSWYQQALGQGPQFIFQYYREEENGRGNFPPRFSGLQFPNYSSELNVNALELDDSALYLCASSLHGEGTMNTEAFFGQGTRLTVV.

The table lists this clonotype with a few counts. The chain uses TRBV7-9 and TRBJ2-3; D is ambiguous. This CDR3 has 12 amino acids. V lost 7 bases and J 5 bases, leaving 10 bases between the germline ends. CDR1 is SEHNR and CDR2 is FQNEAQ in the germline V gene (reference sequence). Written as DNA, the CDR3 is TGTGCCAGCATCCCTGGTATAGATACGCAGTATTTT. Translating gives CASIPGIDTQYF. Filled out from reference TRBV7-9 and TRBJ2-3, the complete variable domain reads DTGVSQNPRHKITKRGQNVTFRCDPISEHNRLYWYRQTLGQGPEFLTYFQNEAQLEKSRLLSDRFSAERPKGSFSTLEIQRTEQGDSAMYLCASIPGIDTQYFGPGTRLTVL.

This clonotype has a handful of counts. The rearrangement uses TRBV9 and TRBJ2-5, with D perhaps matching TRBD1 or TRBD2 (6 bases each). Germline CDR1 SGDLS, CDR2 YYNGEE. This CDR3 has 17 amino acids. V dropped 0 bases and J dropped 3 bases, with 18 bases sitting between them. CDR3 in DNA: TGTGCCAGCAGCGTAGACGGGCCATGGGGGGCTAAAGAGACCCAGTACTTC. It encodes CASSVDGPWGAKETQYF.

This clonotype was seen more than once but under ten times. The chain recombines TRBV6-5 with TRBJ1-2; 10 nucleotides align to TRBD1. The germline gives CDR1 MNHEY, CDR2 SVGAGI. V trimming: 5 bases; J trimming: 4 bases; junction bases outside the gene matches: 13. The CDR3 sequence is 17 residues long. The CDR3: CASSGGTGATPFYGYTF. CDR3 bases: TGTGCCAGCAGTGGTGGGACAGGGGCAACTCCTTTCTATGGCTACACCTTC.

In its sample, this clonotype was seen a few times. The chain employs TRBV3-1 and TRBJ1-4; D is ambiguous. The CDR3 length is 16 residues. V dropped 0 bases and J dropped 2 bases, with 10 bases sitting between them. The germline CDR1 and CDR2 sequences are LGHDT and YNNKEL (reference sequence). The CDR3 DNA reads TGTGCCAGCAGCCAAGAAGCGGGGTCTACTAATGAAAAACTGTTTTTT. This encodes CASSQEAGSTNEKLFF.

This clonotype came up a few times. The chain couples TRBV7-9 to TRBJ2-3; 9 bases fit TRBD2. This CDR3 is 15 amino acids long. Germline loops: CDR1 SEHNR, CDR2 FQNEAQ (reference sequence). After removal of 5 bases from V and 5 bases from J, the junction contained 8 bases not matched to a gene. CDR3 DNA sequence: TGTGCCAGCAGCAGAATTAGCGGGAGCTTAGATACGCAGTATTTT. Translating it yields CASSRISGSLDTQYF.

V and J are TRBV25-1 and TRBJ2-3; 7 bases fit TRBD1. After removal of 2 bases from V and 0 bases from J, the junction contained 5 bases not matched to a gene. Germline CDR1 MGHDK, CDR2 SYGVNS. The CDR3 is 16 residues long. As DNA, the CDR3 is TGTGCCAGCAGTGAAACAGGGGCTCGAAGCACAGATACGCAGTATTTT. Translating gives CASSETGARSTDTQYF.

The chain carries TRBV5-1 and TRBJ1-2; D not resolved. Trimming left V 0 bases short and J 2 bases short, with 5 bases between. Per germline, CDR1 SGHRS and CDR2 YFSETQ. This CDR3 has 13 amino acids. The CDR3 protein is CASSLAGNYGYTF. The CDR3 coding sequence is TGCGCCAGCAGCTTGGCAGGCAACTATGGCTACACCTTC.

The sample holds a few counts of this clonotype. The chain uses TRBV6-5 and TRBJ1-2; TRBD1 might be the D (6 bases). CDR3 size: 16 residues. Looked up from germline, CDR1 is MNHEY and CDR2 is SVGAGI. V shed 0 bases and J shed 4 bases, with 15 bases lying between them. The CDR3 loop reads CASSYSNWGRGYGYTF. CDR3 DNA sequence: TGTGCCAGCAGTTACTCGAATTGGGGCAGGGGCTATGGCTACACCTTC.

This clonotype showed up just a few times. The genes are TRBV10-3 and TRBJ2-1; no definite D call. With 5 bases removed from V and 7 bases from J, the gap between germline ends came to 9 bases. CDR3 size: 12 residues. The germline V gene has CDR1 ENHRY and CDR2 SYGVKD. The CDR3 bases are TGTGCCATCAGTATAGTCGGGAATGAGCAGTTCTTC. Protein product: CAISIVGNEQFF.

This clonotype was counted a few times. V usage is TRBV7-9 and J usage is TRBJ2-7, with TRBD1 as a possible D gene (6 bases). The germline V and J ends were trimmed by 7 bases and 5 bases, with 12 bases remaining between them. Per germline, CDR1 SEHNR and CDR2 FQNEAQ (reference sequence). CDR3 length: 12 residues. The CDR3 protein is CASNQAGDEQYF. The CDR3 nucleotides read TGTGCCAGCAACCAGGCAGGGGACGAGCAGTACTTC.

This clonotype turned up a few times. The V call is TRBV4-1, the J call TRBJ1-1, with D perhaps matching TRBD1 (5 bases). CDR1 is MGHRA and CDR2 is YSYEKL in the germline V gene. The V gene lost 1 base and the J gene lost 6 bases, with 12 bases spanning the gap. CDR3 length: 14 residues. The CDR3 sequence: CASSQVFGGAEAFF. CDR3 nucleotides: TGCGCCAGCAGCCAAGTCTTTGGGGGAGCTGAAGCTTTCTTT.

The chain is built from TRBV6-2 or TRBV6-3 and TRBJ1-5; D is perhaps TRBD1 (5 bases). CDR3 size: 13 residues. V was pared by 5 bases and J by 1 base, with 6 bases between. Germline V gene sequence: CDR1 MNHEY, CDR2 SVGEGT. CDR3 in DNA: TGTGCCAGCAGTACAGGAAGCAATCAGCCCCAGCATTTT. Its protein product is CASSTGSNQPQHF.

As concerns this clonotype: Relative to the germline gene, one junction end is altered; a read error may explain this. The chain is built from TRBV27 and TRBJ1-1; D gene ambiguous. Germline V lookup: CDR1 MNHEY, CDR2 SMNVEV (reference sequence). The CDR3 is 14 amino acids. CDR3 in amino acids: CASSLSLGNTGAFF. In nucleotides, the CDR3 is TGTGCCAGCAGTTTATCGCTAGGGAACACTGGAGCTTTCTTT.

This clonotype came up a few times. Written as DNA, the CDR3 is TGTGCCAGCAGCCCACTAGCGGGAGAGTACGAGCAGTACTTC. Amino acids: CASSPLAGEYEQYF. V usage is TRBV11-2 and J usage is TRBJ2-7; 11 positions agree with TRBD2. The trim removed 5 bases at V and 4 bases at J, leaving 4 bases unmatched. The CDR3 totals 14 residues. Germline V gene data show CDR1 as SGHAT and CDR2 as FQNNGV.

This clonotype showed up many times. The gene calls are TRBV10-3 and TRBJ2-7, with D perhaps matching TRBD1 (6 bases). The CDR3 is made up of 12 amino acids. The germline CDR1 and CDR2 sequences are ENHRY and SYGVKD. V was trimmed by 6 bases and J by 4 bases, leaving 10 bases between them. CDR3 sequence reads: CAISPQGYEQYF. The CDR3 nucleotides read TGTGCCATCAGCCCACAGGGTTACGAGCAGTACTTC.

This sequence joins TRBV9 and TRBJ1-1, with D unclear. With 0 bases removed from V and 3 bases from J, the gap between germline ends came to 12 bases. This CDR3 is 15 amino acids long. Per the germline V gene, CDR1 is SGDLS and CDR2 is YYNGEE. CDR3 loop: CASSVGPTVDTEAFF. The CDR3 DNA reads as TGTGCCAGCAGCGTAGGACCAACCGTCGACACTGAAGCTTTCTTT.

This chain connects TRBV18 to TRBJ2-7; 7 bases line up with TRBD1. Germline CDR1 is KGHSH and CDR2 is LQKENI. J lost 0 bases, V lost 5 bases, and 10 bases had no gene match. CDR3 length: 16 residues. Here the CDR3 reads CASSSMPGQTSYEQYF. The CDR3 coding sequence is TGTGCCAGCTCATCGATGCCGGGACAGACCTCCTACGAGCAGTACTTC.

The chain has TRBV12-3 or TRBV12-4 and TRBJ1-5; unclear D gene. V was clipped by 6 bases and J by 6 bases, with 12 bases between them. The CDR3 sequence is 13 residues long. The CDR3, as DNA: TGTGCCAGCAGCCTTGGACCAACTCAGCCCCAGCATTTT. This sequence encodes CASSLGPTQPQHF.

This clonotype was picked up a small number of times. The chain joins TRBV25-1 to TRBJ2-5; a possible D gene is TRBD1 (6 bases). The CDR3 loop spans 13 amino acids. The germline V gene encodes CDR1 MGHDK and CDR2 SYGVNS. V was pared by 8 bases and J by 7 bases, with 17 bases between. The CDR3 spells CASGQPQFGTQYF. The CDR3 bases are TGTGCCAGCGGACAGCCACAATTTGGGACCCAGTACTTC.

This clonotype was counted between two and nine times. The rearrangement links TRBV21-1 to TRBJ1-1; the DNA was not compared with TRBD1, the D call given in the table. TRBV21-1 is noted as a pseudogene. The CDR3 is 14 amino acids. CDR3 sequence (DNA): TGTGCCAGCAGCAAAGGGACAGGGGGCACTGAAGCTTTCTTT. Its translation: CASSKGTGGTEAFF.

This clonotype was observed a few times. This chain connects TRBV7-8 to TRBJ2-3, with 14 positions matching TRBD2. The V segment lost 5 bases and the J segment 0 bases; nucleotides outside the gene matches: 7. The CDR3 is 18 amino acids. The germline V gene encodes CDR1 SGHVS and CDR2 FQNEAQ. CDR3 sequence (DNA): TGTGCCAGCAGCCCGTGGACTAGCGGGGGGTTAAGCACAGATACGCAGTATTTT. Its protein product is CASSPWTSGGLSTDTQYF.

This clonotype has only a few counts. The chain combines TRBV20-1 with TRBJ2-1; D gene unclear. The germline V gene has CDR1 DFQATT and CDR2 SNEGSKA (reference sequence). The ends were cut back, 4 bases at V and 6 bases at J, with 10 bases in the middle. CDR3 length: 12 amino acids. CDR3 bases: TGCAGTGCTACGTGGACCAGCAATGAGCAGTTCTTC. Protein: CSATWTSNEQFF.

This sequence joins TRBV7-9 and TRBJ2-7, with 7 bases matching TRBD2. V shed 7 bases and J 3 bases; nucleotides not matched to a gene: 3. Germline CDR1 reads SEHNR; CDR2 reads FQNEAQ (reference sequence). The CDR3 sequence is 12 residues long. CDR3 in amino acids: CASMAGDYEQYF. As DNA, the CDR3 is TGTGCCAGCATGGCGGGAGACTACGAGCAGTACTTC.

For the CDR3, the DNA is TGCGCCAGCAGCTCCGCTGGGGCCAACGTCCTGACTTTC. Amino acids: CASSSAGANVLTF. The rearrangement joins TRBV5-1 to TRBJ2-6; D not resolved. Trimming left V 3 bases short and J 2 bases short, with 3 bases between. The CDR3 extends over 13 amino acids. Germline values: CDR1 SGHRS, CDR2 YFSETQ.

This clonotype was counted a few times. The chain uses TRBV5-1 and TRBJ2-7; D perhaps matches TRBD1 (5 bases). The ends were cut back, 4 bases at V and 4 bases at J, with 12 bases in the middle. The CDR3 sequence is 13 residues long. The germline CDR1 and CDR2 sequences are SGHRS and YFSETQ. CDR3 region: CASSPLGVYEQYF. The DNA of the CDR3 is TGCGCCAGCAGCCCGCTAGGGGTGTACGAGCAGTACTTC.

The J gene is TRBJ2-7, the V gene TRBV12-3 or TRBV12-4; 9 positions agree with TRBD1. Germline trimming cut 6 bases from V and 3 bases from J; bases unmatched to any gene: 6. There are 14 residues in the CDR3. The CDR3 bases are TGTGCCAGCAGAGACGGACAGGGGTTCTACGAGCAGTACTTC. Translated: CASRDGQGFYEQYF.

The table lists this clonotype with a few counts. The chain uses TRBV20-1 and TRBJ2-5; the match to TRBD1 covers 8 bases. Germline-derived CDR1 and CDR2 are DFQATT and SNEGSKA (reference sequence). This CDR3 has 12 amino acids. The V and J ends lost 3 bases and 4 bases, in that order; junction bases with no gene match: 1. CDR3 loop: CSASDRGETQYF. CDR3 DNA: TGCAGTGCTAGTGACAGGGGAGAGACCCAGTACTTC.

The chain employs TRBV5-1 and TRBJ2-3; no definite D call. The length of the CDR3 is 14 residues. Germline values: CDR1 SGHRS, CDR2 YFSETQ. The ends were cut back, 4 bases at V and 0 bases at J, with 9 bases in the middle. The CDR3: CASSMTESTDTQYF. As DNA, the CDR3 is TGCGCCAGCAGCATGACGGAGAGCACAGATACGCAGTATTTT.

This clonotype was found a few times. This rearrangement joins TRBV6-6 to TRBJ2-5; D unresolved. The CDR3 extends over 11 amino acids. Deletions cut 8 bases from V and 8 bases from J, with 12 bases between. Germline V gene lookup returns CDR1 MNHNY and CDR2 SVGAGI (reference sequence). CDR3 sequence reads: CASRSLGTQYF. CDR3 nucleotides: TGTGCCAGCCGTTCGCTAGGAACCCAGTACTTC.